The sequence of this T cell receptor (beta chain) was determined in a study of blood T cell repertoires in COVID-19. About the research overall: Samples taken during acute and convalescent COVID-19 were collected in the United States, Italy and Spain. Nucleic acid was either cDNA or gDNA, and it came from T cells, B-cell-depleted T cells, or PBMCs.

The junction had 9 bases not matched to a gene; V was cut back by 6 bases and J by 5 bases. The CDR3 has 15 residues. CDR1 and CDR2 (germline): MNHEY, SVGAGI. Per the original methods: Nucleated cell counts were estimated from reference gene primer amplification. Using immunoSEQ multiplex PCR, the repertoire was profiled, and TCRdb retains in-frame clones only, with some absent. V, J and clone size derive from that table, while D and trimming were established from the DNA sequence. The top ten clones hold roughly a tenth of a sample with about 140,000 clones, approximately 88% of them seen once. This chain links TRBV6-5 with TRBJ2-7, with 11 bases identical to TRBD2. This TCR was sampled from a man aged 60-69 years with active or convalescent COVID-19. The sample taken for sequencing was peripheral blood. CDR3 protein: CASRMTSGKFHEQYF. For the CDR3, the DNA is TGTGCCAGCAGAATGACTAGCGGGAAGTTCCACGAGCAGTACTTC.